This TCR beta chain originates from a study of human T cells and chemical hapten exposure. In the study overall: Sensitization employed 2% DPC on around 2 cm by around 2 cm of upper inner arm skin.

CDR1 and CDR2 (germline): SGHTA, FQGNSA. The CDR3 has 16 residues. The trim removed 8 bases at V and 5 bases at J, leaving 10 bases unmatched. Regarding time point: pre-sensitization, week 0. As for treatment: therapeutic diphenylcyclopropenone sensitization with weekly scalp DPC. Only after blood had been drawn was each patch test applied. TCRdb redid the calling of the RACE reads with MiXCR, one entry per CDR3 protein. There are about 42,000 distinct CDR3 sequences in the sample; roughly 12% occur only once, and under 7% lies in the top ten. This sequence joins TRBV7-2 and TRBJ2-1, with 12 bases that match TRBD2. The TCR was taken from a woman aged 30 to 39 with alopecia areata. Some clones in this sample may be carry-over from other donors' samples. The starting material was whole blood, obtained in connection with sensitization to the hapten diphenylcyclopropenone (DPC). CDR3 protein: CASGVDGTSGHNEQFF. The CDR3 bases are TGTGCCAGCGGGGTTGATGGGACTAGCGGGCACAATGAGCAGTTCTTC.